The clone carrying this T cell receptor beta chain was seen a handful of times. Antigen: not known. This sample stems from a study of identical twins. Each CDR3 protein gets one entry after TCRdb re-called the 5' RACE reads with MiXCR. The table records around 1.7 million distinct CDR3 sequences, less than 35% of them present only once. V was shortened by 0 bases and J by 8 bases, with 1 base between the two germline ends. The CDR3 is 11 amino acids. Germline CDR1 LNHNV, CDR2 YYDKDF (reference sequence). Study results and limitations: Out-of-frame alpha sequences shared by twins were enriched for low generation probability. Beta clonotypes that were abundant in cord blood contained fewer insertions, a pattern absent from memory repertoires.

There were only healthy Caucasians among the donors. Sequencing input: cord blood. The source is a newborn girl in good health. This chain uses TRBV15 with TRBJ2-2, with D hard to call. CDR3 protein: CATSREGELFF. Written as DNA, the CDR3 is TGTGCCACCAGCAGAGAAGGGGAGCTGTTTTTT.